One and the same sample provided the 27 T cell receptor beta chains below, sequenced in a study of control samples from healthy donors and cancer patients. Profiled with immunoSEQ multiplex PCR; TCRdb holds only in-frame clones, not every one. The table has around 110,000 clones, around nine tenths seen once. The sequencing input was blood. These receptors originate from a woman aged 70 to 79 in good health.

The gene calls are TRBV3-1 (or the pseudogene TRBV3-2) and TRBJ2-3; no clear D. Looked up from germline, CDR1 is LGHDT and CDR2 is YNNKEL (reference sequence). This CDR3 comprises 13 residues. The V and J ends lost 7 bases and 8 bases respectively, with 16 bases between them. CDR3 protein: CASTSRERSTQYF. The CDR3 DNA sequence: TGTGCCAGCACCAGCCGCGAGAGGAGTACGCAGTATTTT.

This chain uses TRBV6-5 with TRBJ1-5; D might be TRBD1 (5 bases). CDR3 size: 13 residues. Germline V lookup: CDR1 MNHEY, CDR2 SVGAGI. V gave up 7 bases and J gave up 10 bases, with 17 bases separating them. Here the CDR3 reads CASTGTAGGPQHF. Here the CDR3 DNA reads TGTGCCAGCACTGGGACCGCCGGGGGACCCCAGCATTTT.

V is TRBV7-8 and J is TRBJ1-3; D gene ambiguous. The germline V gene has CDR1 SGHVS and CDR2 FQNEAQ. V dropped 5 bases and J dropped 0 bases, with 11 bases sitting between them. The CDR3 is 15 amino acids. The CDR3 is CASSTRTGSGNTIYF. CDR3 coding DNA: TGTGCCAGCAGCACCCGGACGGGCTCTGGAAACACCATATATTTT.

Note on this clone: At one boundary the junction diverges from the germline segment, which might be a read error. The chain carries TRBV4-3 and TRBJ2-7, with D possibly being TRBD1 or TRBD2 (6 bases each). The CDR3 sequence is 15 residues long. From germline, CDR1 is LGHNA and CDR2 YSLEER. The CDR3 sequence is CAGSPEGGVLYEQYF. CDR3 DNA: TGCGCCGGCAGCCCGGAGGGGGGCGTCCTCTACGAGCAGTACTTC.

This sequence joins TRBV11-2 and TRBJ2-2, with 12 bases identical to TRBD2. Germline V gives CDR1 SGHAT, CDR2 FQNNGV. The V and J ends lost 4 bases and 7 bases, in that order; junction bases with no gene match: 7. The CDR3 totals 16 residues. CDR3 sequence (DNA): TGTGCCAGCAGCTCCCTAGCGGGGGGGTTTGGCGGGGAGCTGTTTTTT. This encodes CASSSLAGGFGGELFF.

This clone has more than one count but fewer than ten. The chain has TRBV3-1 (or the pseudogene TRBV3-2) and TRBJ2-2; 9 nucleotides match TRBD2. With 4 bases clipped from V and 1 base from J, the junction kept 4 bases outside the gene matches. In germline, CDR1 is LGHDT, CDR2 YNNKEL (reference sequence). This CDR3 contains 16 residues. The CDR3 coding sequence is TGTGCCAGCAGCCCTTGGACTAGCGAGAACACCGGGGAGCTGTTTTTT. Protein: CASSPWTSENTGELFF.

The chain couples TRBV7-9 to TRBJ2-1; D may be TRBD1 (5 bases). Germline V CDR1 and CDR2: SEHNR, FQNEAQ (reference sequence). The germline V and J ends were trimmed by 1 base and 2 bases, with 9 bases remaining between them. The CDR3 has 15 amino acids. The CDR3 bases are TGTGCCAGCAGCTTAGGTAGGGGCCCCTACAATGAGCAGTTCTTC. Translating gives CASSLGRGPYNEQFF.

The V gene is TRBV5-6, the J gene TRBJ2-7; TRBD1 is a possible D gene (5 bases). The CDR3 has 13 amino acids. The V gene's germline CDR1 is SGHDT and CDR2 YYEEEE. Trimming shortened V by 0 bases and J by 7 bases, and 11 bases separated the two germline ends. The CDR3 protein is CASSLGWGEEQYF. The CDR3 coding sequence is TGTGCCAGCAGCTTGGGTTGGGGCGAGGAGCAGTACTTC.

This clone was recorded once. V is TRBV5-1 and J is TRBJ1-1; no reliable D call. This CDR3 region has 14 residues. In germline, CDR1 is SGHRS, CDR2 YFSETQ. V lost 4 bases to trimming and J lost 5 bases, with 15 bases between them. CDR3 bases: TGCGCCAGCAGCCGGGTCAGTTTGGGAACTGAAGCTTTCTTT. Protein: CASSRVSLGTEAFF.

The chain uses TRBV19 and TRBJ1-4; no reliable D call. Trimming pared 5 bases from V and 4 bases from J, leaving 14 bases between. This CDR3 is built from 15 residues. CDR1 is LNHDA and CDR2 is SQIVND in the germline V gene (reference sequence). The CDR3 reads CASSETWARNEKLFF. The CDR3 DNA reads as TGTGCCAGTAGTGAAACCTGGGCCCGTAATGAAAAACTGTTTTTT.

J is TRBJ2-5 and V is TRBV9; D is possibly TRBD2 (5 bases). Trimming removed 4 bases from V and 1 base from J, with 14 bases in between. The CDR3 runs 15 residues. Germline V CDR1 and CDR2: SGDLS, YYNGEE. The CDR3 sequence is CASSLRTGFQETQYF. The CDR3 DNA follows: TGTGCCAGCAGCCTCCGGACTGGATTCCAAGAGACCCAGTACTTC.

The chain couples TRBV29-1 to TRBJ2-3; TRBD2 is a possible D gene (7 bases). The V end lost 1 base, the J end lost 5 bases, and 10 bases lay between the germline ends. This CDR3 has 13 amino acids. CDR1 is SQVTM and CDR2 is ANQGSEA in the germline V gene. The CDR3 DNA follows: TGCAGCGTTGAAGTGGGGGGGCAAGATACGCAGTATTTT. Its translation is CSVEVGGQDTQYF.

V and J are TRBV29-1 and TRBJ2-2; TRBD1 matches at 7 bases. The CDR3 covers 14 residues. Germline CDR1 SQVTM, CDR2 ANQGSEA. The V segment lost 5 bases and the J segment 2 bases; nucleotides outside the gene matches: 5. The CDR3 DNA reads TGCAGCGTTCCTCGGACAGGAAACACCGGGGAGCTGTTTTTT. Amino acids: CSVPRTGNTGELFF.

The V gene is TRBV25-1, the J gene TRBJ1-5; no clear D. CDR3 length: 15 residues. The germline V gene has CDR1 MGHDK and CDR2 SYGVNS. V lost 1 base and J 6 bases, leaving 13 bases between the germline ends. The CDR3 is CASSELEVRTQPQHF. The CDR3, as DNA: TGTGCCAGCAGTGAATTGGAGGTGCGGACTCAGCCCCAGCATTTT. Full variable domain (rest looked up from reference TRBV25-1 and TRBJ1-5): EADIYQTPRYLVIGTGKKITLECSQTMGHDKMYWYQQDPGMELHLIHYSYGVNSTEKGDLSSESTVSRIRTEHFPLTLESARPSHTSQYLCASSELEVRTQPQHFGDGTRLSIL.

The V and J genes are TRBV19 and TRBJ1-2, with no clear D. Germline CDR1 reads LNHDA; CDR2 reads SQIVND (reference sequence). This CDR3 has 15 amino acids. The ends were cut back, 3 bases at V and 3 bases at J, with 14 bases in the middle. CDR3 protein: CASSITTTSHYGYTF. CDR3 in DNA: TGTGCCAGTAGTATCACGACCACCTCGCACTATGGCTACACCTTC.

The chain links TRBV6-2 or TRBV6-3 to TRBJ1-5, with 8 bases aligning to TRBD1. After removal of 2 bases from V and 5 bases from J, the junction contained 17 bases not matched to a gene. This CDR3 is built from 19 residues. Germline V gene lookup returns CDR1 MNHEY and CDR2 SVGEGT. CDR3 protein: CASSYRADRGDPGDQPQHF. The CDR3 DNA is TGTGCCAGCAGTTACCGGGCCGACAGGGGTGACCCGGGGGATCAGCCCCAGCATTTT.

This clone turned up a few times. This chain uses TRBV19 with TRBJ2-3; D perhaps matches TRBD2 (6 bases). Trimming stripped 5 bases from V and 4 bases from J, with 16 bases between. There are 15 residues in the CDR3. Germline V lookup: CDR1 LNHDA, CDR2 SQIVND (reference sequence). The CDR3 loop is CASSRQAGRSDTQYF. Here the CDR3 DNA reads TGTGCCAGTAGTCGTCAAGCGGGTAGGTCAGATACGCAGTATTTT.

This clone was recorded once. The V call is TRBV27, the J call TRBJ1-2; tentatively, D is TRBD1 (5 bases). CDR1 and CDR2 from the germline V gene are MNHEY and SMNVEV (reference sequence). The CDR3 loop spans 13 amino acids. The V end lost 0 bases, the J end lost 7 bases, and 9 bases lay between the germline ends. The CDR3 protein is CASSLSGPGGYTF. The CDR3 bases are TGTGCCAGCAGTTTATCGGGGCCAGGTGGCTACACCTTC.

This clone occurred many times. The genes are TRBV19 and TRBJ1-2; a weak D match, TRBD1 (5 bases). CDR3 size: 13 residues. The ends were cut back, 6 bases at V and 6 bases at J, with 14 bases in the middle. CDR1 LNHDA and CDR2 SQIVND come from the germline V gene (reference sequence). The CDR3 DNA follows: TGTGCCAGTAGGAGTCGGCGGGGCCATGGCTACACCTTC. This gives the protein CASRSRRGHGYTF.

This clone has a single count. V gene TRBV2 combines with J gene TRBJ1-2; 10 bases are shared with TRBD1. J was trimmed by 0 bases and V by 8 bases; bases with no gene match: 12. CDR1 and CDR2 from the germline V gene are SNHLY and FYNNEI. This CDR3 has 17 amino acids. CDR3 residues: CASWEPTGQGTNYGYTF. The CDR3 nucleotides read TGTGCCAGCTGGGAGCCGACGGGACAGGGGACTAACTATGGCTACACCTTC. The entire variable domain, with the rest obtained from reference TRBV2 and TRBJ1-2, is as follows: EPEVTQTPSHQVTQMGQEVILRCVPISNHLYFYWYRQILGQKVEFLVSFYNNEISEKSEIFDDQFSVERPDGSNFTLKIRSTKLEDSAMYFCASWEPTGQGTNYGYTFGSGTRLTVV.

The rearrangement uses TRBV18 and TRBJ1-2; 7 nucleotides line up with TRBD1. Trimming removed 5 bases from V and 8 bases from J; junction bases left unmatched: 8. The CDR3 is 13 residues long. In germline, CDR1 is KGHSH, CDR2 LQKENI. The CDR3 loop is CASSTDRELGYTF. In nucleotides, the CDR3 is TGTGCCAGCTCAACCGACAGGGAACTCGGCTACACCTTC.

V gene TRBV4-1 combines with J gene TRBJ1-1, with unresolved D. From germline, CDR1 is MGHRA and CDR2 YSYEKL. Trimming left V 1 base short and J 5 bases short, with 11 bases between. CDR3 length: 14 amino acids. CDR3 nucleotide sequence: TGCGCCAGCAGCCAAGCCATTGGCCGGACTGAAGCTTTCTTT. It is translated as CASSQAIGRTEAFF.

A remark on this clone: One junction end does not reproduce the germline sequence, and a read error may be involved. This chain connects TRBV6-1 to TRBJ2-7; 10 bases match TRBD1. The germline gives CDR1 MNHNS, CDR2 SASEGT. The length of the CDR3 is 11 residues. The CDR3 DNA follows: TGTGCCAGCAGTGAGACAGGGGGCATGCCCTTC. It translates to CASSETGGMPF.

V and J are TRBV7-9 and TRBJ2-7; tentatively, D is TRBD1 or TRBD2 (6 bases each). V lost 5 bases, J lost 6 bases, and 14 bases lay in between. The CDR3 contains 13 residues. Germline-derived CDR1 and CDR2 are SEHNR and FQNEAQ (reference sequence). The CDR3 nucleotides read TGTGCCAGCAGCCTACAGGGAGGATCCGAGCAGTACTTC. This gives the protein CASSLQGGSEQYF.

This rearrangement joins TRBV4-1 to TRBJ2-4, with D possibly being TRBD1 (6 bases). The V and J ends lost 2 bases and 0 bases respectively, with 17 bases between them. This CDR3 spans 18 amino acids. From germline, CDR1 is MGHRA and CDR2 YSYEKL. The CDR3 is CASSQPGRTELAKNIQYF. The CDR3 nucleotides read TGCGCCAGCAGCCAACCCGGCAGGACAGAACTAGCCAAAAACATTCAGTACTTC.

The rearrangement links TRBV6-2 or TRBV6-3 to TRBJ2-1, with D possibly matching TRBD1 (6 bases). Trimming took 5 bases from V and 0 from J, leaving 11 bases between them. The CDR3 is 15 residues long. Germline assignment: CDR1 MNHEY and CDR2 SVGEGT. CDR3 nucleotides: TGTGCCAGCAGTCGGCCGGACAGCTCCTACAATGAGCAGTTCTTC. It translates to CASSRPDSSYNEQFF.

This chain uses TRBV6-5 with TRBJ2-5; 8 bases match TRBD2. Trimming cost V 0 bases and J 4 bases; bases outside gene matches: 7. The CDR3 consists of 16 residues. From germline, CDR1 is MNHEY and CDR2 SVGAGI. CDR3 DNA sequence: TGTGCCAGCAGTTACTCCGGGGGGGCTAAGGGAGAGACCCAGTACTTC. Its protein product is CASSYSGGAKGETQYF.